This section outlines one TCR beta chain sequence together with its context. The data were obtained in a study of blood T cell repertoires in COVID-19. Germline V gene lookup returns CDR1 SNHLY and CDR2 FYNNEI. The CDR3 is 13 residues long. The germline V and J ends were trimmed by 4 bases and 1 base, with 7 bases remaining between them. Assay: immunoSEQ multiplex PCR; the TCRdb copy retains only in-frame clones and omits some. The top ten hold roughly 4% of the sample, which has fewer than 150,000 clones, around 85% seen once. J is TRBJ2-5 and V is TRBV2; D ambiguous. The sample taken for sequencing was peripheral blood. The sequence derives from a human donor in a cohort sampled during active COVID-19. CDR3 in amino acids: CASSGPGQETQYF. The CDR3 DNA reads TGTGCCAGCAGTGGCCCGGGCCAAGAGACCCAGTACTTC.